This T cell receptor (beta chain) was found in a study of a mutant IDH1 vaccine in newly diagnosed glioma. Study-wide findings and caveats: With respect to changes in top peripheral T cell clonotypes, pseudoprogression seemed unrelated.

Time point defined: baseline, week 1 (first vaccination visit). Documented treatment: pre-vaccination baseline after standard-of-care therapy. Those who donated had recent WHO grade 3 or 4 IDH1-mutant, ATRX-lost astrocytomas. The length of the CDR3 is 17 residues. Germline V lookup: CDR1 LGHNA, CDR2 YSLEER. The germline V and J ends were trimmed by 0 bases and 0 bases, with 12 bases remaining between them. Here immunoSEQ multiplex PCR was the method, and the copy in TCRdb shows in-frame clones only, minus some. The table includes over 75,000 clones, about four fifths detected once. Concerning this clone itself: Its specificity is not known.

Sequencing used PBMCs, obtained from a glioma patient treated with radiotherapy, temozolomide or both. The chain links TRBV4-3 to TRBJ2-1; TRBD2 might be the D (5 bases). The clonotype comes from a man aged 35-49 years with glioma. The CDR3 nucleotides read TGCGCCAGCAGCCAAGAAGAGCGGCTAAGCTCCTACAATGAGCAGTTCTTC. As protein: CASSQEERLSSYNEQFF.